Listed below are T cell receptor beta chains from one sample, sequenced in a study of CD8 T cells in Susac syndrome. TCRdb reprocessed the immunoSEQ multiplex PCR reads via MiXCR and lists one record per CDR3 protein. The repertoire consists of 250,000 or so distinct CDR3 sequences, with over 85% occurring once and the leading ten covering around 0.067%. Sample: CD4+ T cells from PBMCs. All receptors derive from a human donor with multiple sclerosis. The CDR3 runs from the conserved cysteine through the conserved F or W. The D gene is left open where the match is weak. Size tells how often a clone was seen (once, few, many) or the class of an expanded clone, and some rows leave it out.

>-|TRBJ2-3|TRBD1|TRBV18
CASSRDRGLNTDTQYF
TGTGCCAGCTCACGAGACAGGGGGCTGAACACAGATACGCAGTATTTT
>-|TRBJ1-4|-|TRBV4-1
CASSQDEVDEKLFF
TGCGCCAGCAGCCAAGATGAGGTAGATGAAAAACTGTTTTTT
>-|TRBJ1-5|TRBD1|TRBV11-2
CASSLDQGGNQPQHF
TGTGCCAGCAGCTTAGATCAGGGGGGCAATCAGCCCCAGCATTTT
>-|TRBJ2-5|-|TRBV14
CASSQGQGYQETQYF
TGTGCCAGCAGCCAAGGGCAGGGGTACCAAGAGACCCAGTACTTC
>-|TRBJ2-3|TRBD1|TRBV10-3
CAISESKDRGTDTQYF
TGTGCCATCAGTGAGTCGAAGGACAGGGGCACAGATACGCAGTATTTT
>-|TRBJ1-4|-|TRBV12-3/TRBV12-4
CASSLSGLEKLFF
TGTGCCAGCAGTTTATCGGGCCTTGAAAAACTGTTTTTT
>-|TRBJ2-7|TRBD2|TRBV20-1
CSARKRGGRTYEQYF
TGCAGTGCTAGGAAGCGGGGGGGCCGGACCTACGAGCAGTACTTC
>-|TRBJ1-3|TRBD1|TRBV9
CASSVSTGDRASGNTIYF
TGTGCCAGCAGCGTCTCGACAGGGGACAGGGCCTCTGGAAACACCATATATTTT
>-|TRBJ2-5|-|TRBV29-1
CSVEDGGETQYF
TGCAGCGTTGAAGATGGTGGAGAGACCCAGTACTTC
>-|TRBJ1-4|TRBD1|TRBV7-2
CASSLDNRGNEKLFF
TGTGCCAGCAGCTTAGATAACAGGGGAAATGAAAAACTGTTTTTT
>-|TRBJ2-5|-|TRBV13
CASSLSGTQYF
TGTGCCAGCAGCTTATCCGGGACCCAGTACTTC
>-|TRBJ2-3|TRBD1|TRBV29-1
CSVEDRGGPDTQYF
TGCAGCGTTGAGGACAGGGGAGGGCCAGATACGCAGTATTTT
>-|TRBJ2-7|-|TRBV25-1
CASSGQATYEQYF
TGTGCCAGCAGTGGACAAGCTACCTACGAGCAGTACTTC
>-|TRBJ2-7|-|TRBV4-1
CASSQGEGAAYEQYF
TGCGCCAGCAGCCAAGGGGAGGGGGCAGCCTACGAGCAGTACTTC
>-|TRBJ2-1|-|TRBV12-3/TRBV12-4
CASSSDVAEQFF
TGTGCCAGCAGTTCCGATGTGGCAGAGCAGTTCTTC
>once|TRBJ2-1|-|TRBV6-6
CASSPAYEQFF
TGTGCCAGCAGCCCAGCCTATGAGCAGTTCTTC
>-|TRBJ1-5|-|TRBV24-1
CATSAGRGNQPQHF
TGTGCCACCAGTGCAGGGAGGGGCAATCAGCCCCAGCATTTT
>once|TRBJ2-7|-|TRBV6-5
CASSYTRGTVAYEQYF
TGTGCCAGCAGTTACACTCGAGGGACGGTAGCCTACGAGCAGTACTTC
>-|TRBJ2-4|-|TRBV6-2/TRBV6-3
CASSSPPWGAKNIQYF
TGTGCCAGCAGTTCCCCGCCGTGGGGGGCCAAAAACATTCAGTACTTC
>-|TRBJ1-1|-|TRBV7-9
CASSEVSGATEAFF
TGTGCCAGCAGCGAAGTTTCGGGCGCCACTGAAGCTTTCTTT
>-|TRBJ2-5|-|TRBV6-1
CASSVGAAQETQYF
TGTGCCAGCAGTGTCGGGGCAGCCCAAGAGACCCAGTACTTC
>-|TRBJ1-3|-|TRBV23-1
CASGQSQYASNRAGNTIYF
TGCGCCAGCGGACAGAGTCAGTACGCATCGAACAGGGCTGGAAACACCATATATTTT
>-|TRBJ1-2|-|TRBV12-3/TRBV12-4
CASAAGREYGYTF
TGTGCCAGCGCCGCGGGTCGGGAATATGGCTACACCTTC
>-|TRBJ2-2|-|TRBV27
CASSPAPGRTAYTGELFF
TGTGCCAGCAGCCCGGCCCCGGGACGCACAGCGTACACCGGGGAGCTGTTTTTT
>once|TRBJ2-7|-|TRBV6-1
CASSGRSEQYF
TGTGCCAGCAGTGGAAGGAGCGAGCAGTACTTC
>once|TRBJ2-1|-|TRBV30
CAWSVRKRVYNEQFF
TGTGCCTGGAGTGTCCGGAAAAGGGTGTACAATGAGCAGTTCTTC
>-|TRBJ1-2|-|TRBV27
CASSFKGGGSNGYTF
TGTGCCAGCAGTTTTAAGGGAGGAGGGTCGAATGGCTACACCTTC
>-|TRBJ2-5|-|TRBV12-3/TRBV12-4
CASSPQGYGGTQYF
TGTGCCAGCAGTCCACAGGGTTATGGGGGAACCCAGTACTTC
>-|TRBJ1-1|TRBD1|TRBV20-1
CSALGQGGTEAFF
TGCAGTGCTTTAGGACAGGGGGGGACTGAAGCTTTCTTT
>-|TRBJ1-4|TRBD1|TRBV19
CASSRQGAEEKLFF
TGTGCCAGTAGTAGACAGGGGGCGGAGGAAAAACTGTTTTTT
>-|TRBJ2-6|-|TRBV30
CAGIGEFSSGANVLTF
TGTGCCGGTATAGGGGAGTTCTCCTCTGGGGCCAACGTCCTGACTTTC